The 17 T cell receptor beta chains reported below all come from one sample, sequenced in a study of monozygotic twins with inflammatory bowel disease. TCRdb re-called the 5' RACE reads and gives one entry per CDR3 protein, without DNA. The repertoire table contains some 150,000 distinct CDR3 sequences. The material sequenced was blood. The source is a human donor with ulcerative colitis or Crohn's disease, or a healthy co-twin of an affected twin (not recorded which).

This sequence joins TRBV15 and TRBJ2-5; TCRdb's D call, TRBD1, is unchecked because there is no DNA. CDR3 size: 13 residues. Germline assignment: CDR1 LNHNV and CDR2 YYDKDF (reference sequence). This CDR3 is CATSKDSQETQYF.

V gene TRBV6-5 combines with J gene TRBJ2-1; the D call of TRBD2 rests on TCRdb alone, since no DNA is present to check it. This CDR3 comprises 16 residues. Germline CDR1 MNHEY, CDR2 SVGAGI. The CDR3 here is CASSYSKLASYNEQFF.

The CDR3 sequence: CASKLGQSYNEQFF. The chain couples TRBV27 to TRBJ2-1; the D call from TCRdb, TRBD1, cannot be confirmed without DNA. The CDR3 has 14 amino acids. Germline lookup yields CDR1 MNHEY and CDR2 SMNVEV (reference sequence).

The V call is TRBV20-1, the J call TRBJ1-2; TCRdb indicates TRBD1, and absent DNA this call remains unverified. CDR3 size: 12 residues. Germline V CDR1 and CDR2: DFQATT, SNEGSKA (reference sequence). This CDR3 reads CIGGGRGLGYTF.

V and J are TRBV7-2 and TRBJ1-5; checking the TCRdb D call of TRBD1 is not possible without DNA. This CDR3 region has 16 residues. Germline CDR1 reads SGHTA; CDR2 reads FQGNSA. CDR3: CASSNRDRGGNQPQHF. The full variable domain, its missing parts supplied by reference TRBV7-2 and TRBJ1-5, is GAGVSQSPSNKVTEKGKDVELRCDPISGHTALYWYRQSLGQGLEFLIYFQGNSAPDKSGLPSDRFSAERTGGSVSTLTIQRTQQEDSAVYLCASSNRDRGGNQPQHFGDGTRLSIL.

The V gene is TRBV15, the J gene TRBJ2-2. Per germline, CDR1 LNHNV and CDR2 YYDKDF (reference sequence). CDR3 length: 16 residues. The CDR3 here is CATSSRQRSNTGELFF.

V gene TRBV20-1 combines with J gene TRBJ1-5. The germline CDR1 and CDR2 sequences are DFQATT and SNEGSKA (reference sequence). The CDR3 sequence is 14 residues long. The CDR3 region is CSARSVYSNQPQHF.

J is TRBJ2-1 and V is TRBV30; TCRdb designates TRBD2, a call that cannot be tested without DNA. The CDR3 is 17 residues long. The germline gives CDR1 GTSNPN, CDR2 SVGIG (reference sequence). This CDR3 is CAWSATGTSGIRNEQFF.

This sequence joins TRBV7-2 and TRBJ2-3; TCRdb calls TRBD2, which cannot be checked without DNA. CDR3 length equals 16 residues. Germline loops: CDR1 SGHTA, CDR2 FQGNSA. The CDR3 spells CASSLVRGEGRDTQYF.

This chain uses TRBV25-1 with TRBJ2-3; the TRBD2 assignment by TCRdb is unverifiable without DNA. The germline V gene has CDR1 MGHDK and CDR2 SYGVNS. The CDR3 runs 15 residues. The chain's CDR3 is CASSLTSRSTDTQYF. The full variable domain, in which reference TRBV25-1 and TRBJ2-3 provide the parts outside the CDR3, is EADIYQTPRYLVIGTGKKITLECSQTMGHDKMYWYQQDPGMELHLIHYSYGVNSTEKGDLSSESTVSRIRTEHFPLTLESARPSHTSQYLCASSLTSRSTDTQYFGPGTRLTVL.

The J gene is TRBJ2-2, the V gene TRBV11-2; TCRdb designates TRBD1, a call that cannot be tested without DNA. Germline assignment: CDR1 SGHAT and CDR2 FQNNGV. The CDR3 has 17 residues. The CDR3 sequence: CASSLVRRPANTGELFF. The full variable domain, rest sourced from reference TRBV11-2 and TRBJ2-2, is EAGVAQSPRYKIIEKRQSVAFWCNPISGHATLYWYQQILGQGPKLLIQFQNNGVVDDSQLPKDRFSAERLKGVDSTLKIQPAKLEDSAVYLCASSLVRRPANTGELFFGEGSRLTVL.

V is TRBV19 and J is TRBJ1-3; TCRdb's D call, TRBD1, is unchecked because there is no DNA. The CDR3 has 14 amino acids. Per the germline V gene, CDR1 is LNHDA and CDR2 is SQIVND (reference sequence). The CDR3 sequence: CASIQDPSGNTIYF.

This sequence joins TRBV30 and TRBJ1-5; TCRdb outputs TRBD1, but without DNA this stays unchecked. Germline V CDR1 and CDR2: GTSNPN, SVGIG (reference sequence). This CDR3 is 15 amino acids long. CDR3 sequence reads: CAWSEGGGGNQPQHF.

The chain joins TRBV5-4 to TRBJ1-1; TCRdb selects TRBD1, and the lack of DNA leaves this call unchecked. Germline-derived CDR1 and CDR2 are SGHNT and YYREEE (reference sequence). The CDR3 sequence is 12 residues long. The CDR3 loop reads CASSPPDTEAFF.

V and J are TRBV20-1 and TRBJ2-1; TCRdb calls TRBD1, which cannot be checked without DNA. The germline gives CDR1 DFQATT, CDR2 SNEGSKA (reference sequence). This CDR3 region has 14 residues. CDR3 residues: CSASTGGGRNEQFF.

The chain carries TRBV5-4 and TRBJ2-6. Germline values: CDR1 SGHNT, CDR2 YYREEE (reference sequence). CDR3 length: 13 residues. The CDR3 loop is CASGIGGANVLTF.

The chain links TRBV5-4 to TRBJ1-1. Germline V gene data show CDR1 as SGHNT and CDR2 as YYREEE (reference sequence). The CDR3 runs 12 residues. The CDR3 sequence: CASSPGLLEAFF.